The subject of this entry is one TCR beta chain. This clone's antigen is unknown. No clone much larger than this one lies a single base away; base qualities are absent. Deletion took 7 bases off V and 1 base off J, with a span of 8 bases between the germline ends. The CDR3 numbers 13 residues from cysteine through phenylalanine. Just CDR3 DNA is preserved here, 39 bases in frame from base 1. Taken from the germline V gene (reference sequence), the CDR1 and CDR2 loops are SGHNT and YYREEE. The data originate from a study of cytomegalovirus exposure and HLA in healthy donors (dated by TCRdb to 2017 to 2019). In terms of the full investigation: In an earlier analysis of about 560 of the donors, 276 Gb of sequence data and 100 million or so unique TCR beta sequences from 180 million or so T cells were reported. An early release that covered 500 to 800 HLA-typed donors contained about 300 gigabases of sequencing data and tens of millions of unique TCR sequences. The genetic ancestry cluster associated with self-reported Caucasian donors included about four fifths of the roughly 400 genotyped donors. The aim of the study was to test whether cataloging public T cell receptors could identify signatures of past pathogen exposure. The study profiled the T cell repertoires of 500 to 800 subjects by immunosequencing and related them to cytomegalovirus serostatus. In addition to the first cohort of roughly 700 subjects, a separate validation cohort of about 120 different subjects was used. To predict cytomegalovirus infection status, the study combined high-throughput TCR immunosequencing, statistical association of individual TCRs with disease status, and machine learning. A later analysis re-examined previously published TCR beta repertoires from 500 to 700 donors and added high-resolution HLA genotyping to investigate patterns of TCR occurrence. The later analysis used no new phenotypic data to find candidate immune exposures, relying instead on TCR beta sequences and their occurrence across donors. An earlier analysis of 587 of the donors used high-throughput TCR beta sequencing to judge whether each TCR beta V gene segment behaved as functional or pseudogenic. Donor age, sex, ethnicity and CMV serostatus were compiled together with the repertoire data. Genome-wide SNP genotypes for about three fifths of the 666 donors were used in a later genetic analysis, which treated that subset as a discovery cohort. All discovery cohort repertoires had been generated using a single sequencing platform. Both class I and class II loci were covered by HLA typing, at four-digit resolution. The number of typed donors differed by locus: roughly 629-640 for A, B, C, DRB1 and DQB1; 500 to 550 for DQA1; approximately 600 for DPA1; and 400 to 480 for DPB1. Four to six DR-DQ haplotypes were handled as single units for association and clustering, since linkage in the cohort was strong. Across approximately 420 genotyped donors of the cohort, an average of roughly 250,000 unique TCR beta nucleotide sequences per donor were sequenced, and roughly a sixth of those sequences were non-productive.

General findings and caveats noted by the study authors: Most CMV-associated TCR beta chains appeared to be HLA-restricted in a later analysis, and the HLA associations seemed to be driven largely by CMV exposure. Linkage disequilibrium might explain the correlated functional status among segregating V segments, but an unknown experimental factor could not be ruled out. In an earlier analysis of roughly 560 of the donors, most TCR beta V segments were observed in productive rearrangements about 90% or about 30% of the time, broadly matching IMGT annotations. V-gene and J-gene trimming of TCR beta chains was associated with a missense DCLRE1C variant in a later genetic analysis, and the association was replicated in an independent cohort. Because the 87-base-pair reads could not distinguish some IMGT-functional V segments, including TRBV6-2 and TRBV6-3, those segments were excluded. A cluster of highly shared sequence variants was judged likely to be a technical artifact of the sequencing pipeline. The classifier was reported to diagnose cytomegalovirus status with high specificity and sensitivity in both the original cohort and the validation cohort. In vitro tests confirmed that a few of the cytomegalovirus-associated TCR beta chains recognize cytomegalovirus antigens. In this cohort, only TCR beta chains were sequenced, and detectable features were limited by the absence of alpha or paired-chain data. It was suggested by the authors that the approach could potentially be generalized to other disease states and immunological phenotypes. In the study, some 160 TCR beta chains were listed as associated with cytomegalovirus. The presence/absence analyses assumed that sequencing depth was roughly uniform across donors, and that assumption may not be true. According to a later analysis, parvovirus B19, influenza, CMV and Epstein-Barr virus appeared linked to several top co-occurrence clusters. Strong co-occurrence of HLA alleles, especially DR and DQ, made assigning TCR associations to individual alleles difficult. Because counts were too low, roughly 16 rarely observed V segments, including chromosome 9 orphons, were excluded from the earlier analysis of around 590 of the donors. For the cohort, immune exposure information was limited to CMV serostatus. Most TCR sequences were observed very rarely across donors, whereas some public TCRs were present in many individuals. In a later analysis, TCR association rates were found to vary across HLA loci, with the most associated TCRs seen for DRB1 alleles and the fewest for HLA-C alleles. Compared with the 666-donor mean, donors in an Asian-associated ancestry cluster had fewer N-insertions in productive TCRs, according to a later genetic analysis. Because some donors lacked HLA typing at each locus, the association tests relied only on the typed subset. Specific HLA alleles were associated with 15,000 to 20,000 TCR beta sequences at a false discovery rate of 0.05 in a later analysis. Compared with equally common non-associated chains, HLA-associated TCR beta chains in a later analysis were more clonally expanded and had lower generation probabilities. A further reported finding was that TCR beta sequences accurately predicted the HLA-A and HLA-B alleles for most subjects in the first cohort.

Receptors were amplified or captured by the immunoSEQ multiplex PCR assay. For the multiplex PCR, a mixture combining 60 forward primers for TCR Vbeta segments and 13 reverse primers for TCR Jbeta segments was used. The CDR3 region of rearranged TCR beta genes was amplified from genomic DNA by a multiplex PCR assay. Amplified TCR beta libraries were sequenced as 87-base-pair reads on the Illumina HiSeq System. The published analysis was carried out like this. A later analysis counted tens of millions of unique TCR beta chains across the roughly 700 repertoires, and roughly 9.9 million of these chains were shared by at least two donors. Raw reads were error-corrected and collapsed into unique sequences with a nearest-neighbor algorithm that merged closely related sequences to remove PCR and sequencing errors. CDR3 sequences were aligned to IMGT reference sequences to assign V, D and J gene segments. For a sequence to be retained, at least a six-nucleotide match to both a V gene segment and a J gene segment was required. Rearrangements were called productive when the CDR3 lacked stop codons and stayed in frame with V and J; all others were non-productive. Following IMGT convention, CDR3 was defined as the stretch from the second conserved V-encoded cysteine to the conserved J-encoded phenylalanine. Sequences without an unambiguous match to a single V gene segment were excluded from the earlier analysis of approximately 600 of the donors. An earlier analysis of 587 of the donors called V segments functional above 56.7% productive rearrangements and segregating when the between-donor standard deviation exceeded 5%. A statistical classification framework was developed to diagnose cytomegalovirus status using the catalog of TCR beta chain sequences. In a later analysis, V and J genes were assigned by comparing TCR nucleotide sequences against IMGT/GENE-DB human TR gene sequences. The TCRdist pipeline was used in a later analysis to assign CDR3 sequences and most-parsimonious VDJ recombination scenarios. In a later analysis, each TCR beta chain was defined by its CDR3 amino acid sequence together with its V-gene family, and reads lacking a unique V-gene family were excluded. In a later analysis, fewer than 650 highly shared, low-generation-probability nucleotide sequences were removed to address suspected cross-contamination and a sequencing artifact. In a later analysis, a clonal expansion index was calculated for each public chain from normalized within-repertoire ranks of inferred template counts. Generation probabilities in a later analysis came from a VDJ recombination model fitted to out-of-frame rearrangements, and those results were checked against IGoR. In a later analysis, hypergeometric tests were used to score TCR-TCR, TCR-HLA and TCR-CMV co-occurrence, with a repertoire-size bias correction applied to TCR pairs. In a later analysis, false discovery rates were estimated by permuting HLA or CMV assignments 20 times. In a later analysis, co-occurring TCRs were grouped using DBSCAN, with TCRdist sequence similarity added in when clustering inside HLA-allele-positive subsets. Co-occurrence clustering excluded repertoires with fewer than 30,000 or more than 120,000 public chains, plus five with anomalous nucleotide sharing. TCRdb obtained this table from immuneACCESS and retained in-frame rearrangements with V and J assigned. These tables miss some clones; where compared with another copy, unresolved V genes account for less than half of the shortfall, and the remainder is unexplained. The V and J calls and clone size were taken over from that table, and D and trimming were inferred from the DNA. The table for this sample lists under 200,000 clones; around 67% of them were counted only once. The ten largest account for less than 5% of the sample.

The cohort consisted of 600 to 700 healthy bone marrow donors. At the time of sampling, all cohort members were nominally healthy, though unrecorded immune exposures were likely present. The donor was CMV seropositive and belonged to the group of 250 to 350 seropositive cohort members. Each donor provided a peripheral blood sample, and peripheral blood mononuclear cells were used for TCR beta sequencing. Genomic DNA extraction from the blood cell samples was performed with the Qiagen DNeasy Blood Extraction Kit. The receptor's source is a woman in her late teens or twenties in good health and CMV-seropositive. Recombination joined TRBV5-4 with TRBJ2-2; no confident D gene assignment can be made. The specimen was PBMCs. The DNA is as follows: TGTGCCAGCGGTTTACAGAACACCGGGGAGCTGTTTTTT. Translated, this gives CASGLQNTGELFF.